The clone carrying this T cell receptor beta chain was seen repeatedly, ten times or more. Its antigen is unidentified. The record originates from a study of T cell repertoires in cytomegalovirus infection. V lost 1 base, J lost 1 base, and 13 bases lay in between. CDR1 and CDR2 (germline): SGHTA, FQGNSA. The CDR3 contains 16 residues. TCRdb fed the reads into MiXCR, producing one record per CDR3 protein. Of 700,000 to 900,000 distinct CDR3 sequences listed, about 27% were seen once; the top ten hold 13%. Findings and caveats of the study: CMV-specific TCR beta clonotypes restricted by HLA-C dominated the ex vivo response.

The sample was cultured CD8+ T cells from PBMCs, taken from culture after CMV antigen stimulation. The rearrangement uses TRBV7-2 and TRBJ2-5, with D perhaps TRBD2 (6 bases). The sequence was collected from a human donor in good health (CMV status not recorded). Some clones in this sample may be carry-over from other donors' samples. CDR3 sequence reads: CASSLGVAGRQETQYF. In DNA, the CDR3 is TGTGCCAGCAGCTTAGGGGTTGCGGGGCGCCAAGAGACCCAGTACTTC.